A selection of T cell receptor beta chains follows, all from one sample in a study of shared clonotypes between healthy human individuals. Assay: immunoSEQ multiplex PCR; the TCRdb copy retains only in-frame clones and omits some. The repertoire consists of some 2,000,000 clones, with almost 96% occurring once and the leading ten covering 0.1% to 0.15%. The material sequenced was naive CD4+ T cells sorted from blood. Source of these receptors: a man aged 18 to 35 in good health. Both conserved end residues are part of each CDR3. A D gene is named only where the DNA matches it firmly. Some rows have no size entry. The others give once, few or many, or a class for an expanded clone.

clone size: .
J gene: TRBJ1-2
D gene: .
V gene: TRBV5-6
CDR3 protein: CASSHPNRADGYTF
CDR3 DNA: TGTGCCAGCAGCCACCCCAACAGGGCGGATGGCTACACCTTC

clone size: once
J gene: TRBJ2-2
D gene: .
V gene: TRBV11-2
CDR3 protein: CASSLGTGFSGELFF
CDR3 DNA: TGTGCCAGCAGCTTAGGAACAGGGTTTTCCGGGGAGCTGTTTTTT

clone size: .
J gene: TRBJ1-4
D gene: .
V gene: TRBV5-1
CDR3 protein: CASSSGQSVAEKLFF
CDR3 DNA: TGCGCCAGCAGCTCCGGACAGAGTGTTGCTGAAAAACTGTTTTTT

clone size: once
J gene: TRBJ2-1
D gene: TRBD1
V gene: TRBV6-5
CDR3 protein: CASSPGQIAEQFF
CDR3 DNA: TGTGCCAGCAGTCCGGGACAGATTGCTGAGCAGTTCTTC

clone size: .
J gene: TRBJ2-7
D gene: .
V gene: TRBV12-1
CDR3 protein: CASSFARWYGKISYEQYF
CDR3 DNA: TGTGCCAGCAGCTTTGCGCGTTGGTACGGAAAAATTTCCTACGAGCAGTACTTC

clone size: .
J gene: TRBJ2-7
D gene: .
V gene: TRBV7-2
CDR3 protein: CASSRGNTEQYF
CDR3 DNA: TGTGCCAGCAGCCGAGGGAACACCGAGCAGTACTTC

clone size: .
J gene: TRBJ2-6
D gene: TRBD1
V gene: TRBV27
CDR3 protein: CASSSPGQGPSGANVLTF
CDR3 DNA: TGTGCCAGCTCCTCGCCGGGACAGGGTCCGTCTGGGGCCAACGTCCTGACTTTC

clone size: .
J gene: TRBJ2-7
D gene: .
V gene: TRBV5-5
CDR3 protein: CANPEGIYEQYF
CDR3 DNA: TGTGCCAACCCAGAGGGAATCTACGAGCAGTACTTC

clone size: .
J gene: TRBJ2-7
D gene: .
V gene: TRBV18
CDR3 protein: CASSPGLDEQYF
CDR3 DNA: TGTGCCAGCTCACCAGGTCTGGACGAGCAGTACTTC

clone size: .
J gene: TRBJ2-5
D gene: TRBD2
V gene: TRBV19
CDR3 protein: CASISGETQYF
CDR3 DNA: TGTGCCAGTATTAGCGGGGAGACCCAGTACTTC

clone size: .
J gene: TRBJ1-6
D gene: TRBD1
V gene: TRBV2
CDR3 protein: CASSEWTGNNSPLHF
CDR3 DNA: TGTGCCAGCAGTGAGTGGACAGGCAACAATTCACCCCTCCACTTT

clone size: .
J gene: TRBJ1-2
D gene: .
V gene: TRBV19
CDR3 protein: CASSSDKDYGYTF
CDR3 DNA: TGTGCCAGTAGTTCGGATAAAGACTATGGCTACACCTTC

clone size: .
J gene: TRBJ1-1
D gene: .
V gene: TRBV5-1
CDR3 protein: CASSLAGVQRRTEAFF
CDR3 DNA: TGCGCCAGCAGCTTGGCCGGCGTTCAACGGCGTACTGAAGCTTTCTTT

clone size: .
J gene: TRBJ1-1
D gene: .
V gene: TRBV5-4
CDR3 protein: CASSVDGGGTEAFF
CDR3 DNA: TGTGCCAGCAGCGTCGACGGGGGCGGGACTGAAGCTTTCTTT

clone size: .
J gene: TRBJ2-7
D gene: .
V gene: TRBV5-1
CDR3 protein: CASSLVRDNSYEQYF
CDR3 DNA: TGCGCCAGCAGCTTGGTAAGAGATAACTCCTACGAGCAGTACTTC

clone size: .
J gene: TRBJ1-1
D gene: .
V gene: TRBV29-1
CDR3 protein: CSVDGFMNTEAFF
CDR3 DNA: TGCAGCGTTGATGGTTTTATGAACACTGAAGCTTTCTTT

clone size: .
J gene: TRBJ2-3
D gene: TRBD2
V gene: TRBV9
CDR3 protein: CASSVDSREADTQYF
CDR3 DNA: TGTGCCAGCAGCGTAGATTCCCGGGAGGCGGATACGCAGTATTTT

clone size: .
J gene: TRBJ1-1
D gene: .
V gene: TRBV10-3
CDR3 protein: CAIRMIGTEAFF
CDR3 DNA: TGTGCCATCAGGATGATAGGCACTGAAGCTTTCTTT

clone size: .
J gene: TRBJ2-1
D gene: TRBD2
V gene: TRBV5-6
CDR3 protein: CASSWRLATSSYNEQFF
CDR3 DNA: TGTGCCAGCAGCTGGAGACTAGCGACGAGCTCCTACAATGAGCAGTTCTTC

clone size: once
J gene: TRBJ1-3
D gene: .
V gene: TRBV9
CDR3 protein: CASSVVGGNTIYF
CDR3 DNA: TGTGCCAGCAGCGTAGTGGGGGGAAACACCATATATTTT

clone size: .
J gene: TRBJ2-5
D gene: TRBD2
V gene: TRBV19
CDR3 protein: CASSLAGVSETQYF
CDR3 DNA: TGTGCCAGTAGTCTCGCGGGAGTTTCGGAGACCCAGTACTTC

clone size: .
J gene: TRBJ1-1
D gene: .
V gene: TRBV30
CDR3 protein: CAWSMGGDTEAFF
CDR3 DNA: TGTGCCTGGAGTATGGGAGGGGACACTGAAGCTTTCTTT

clone size: .
J gene: TRBJ1-2
D gene: .
V gene: TRBV6-5
CDR3 protein: CASSYSNGYGYTF
CDR3 DNA: TGTGCCAGCAGTTACTCCAACGGGTATGGCTACACCTTC

clone size: .
J gene: TRBJ1-1
D gene: .
V gene: TRBV6-1
CDR3 protein: CASSTIMGLNTEAFF
CDR3 DNA: TGTGCCAGCAGCACTATTATGGGTTTGAACACTGAAGCTTTCTTT

clone size: .
J gene: TRBJ1-1
D gene: TRBD1
V gene: TRBV30
CDR3 protein: CAWSEGGTGQEAFF
CDR3 DNA: TGTGCCTGGAGTGAAGGTGGGACAGGGCAAGAAGCTTTCTTT

clone size: once
J gene: TRBJ2-7
D gene: TRBD1
V gene: TRBV4-1
CDR3 protein: CASSQDEGRGRPEQYF
CDR3 DNA: TGCGCCAGCAGCCAAGATGAGGGCAGGGGGCGCCCCGAGCAGTACTTC

clone size: .
J gene: TRBJ2-5
D gene: .
V gene: TRBV6-1
CDR3 protein: CASSEAPYGRETQYF
CDR3 DNA: TGTGCCAGCAGTGAGGCCCCTTACGGAAGAGAGACCCAGTACTTC

clone size: .
J gene: TRBJ2-5
D gene: TRBD1
V gene: TRBV7-9
CDR3 protein: CASSPGQGPQETQYF
CDR3 DNA: TGTGCCAGCAGCCCCGGACAGGGGCCTCAAGAGACCCAGTACTTC

clone size: .
J gene: TRBJ1-6
D gene: .
V gene: TRBV4-1
CDR3 protein: CASSQEGGMGNSPLHF
CDR3 DNA: TGCGCCAGCAGCCAAGAGGGTGGGATGGGGAATTCACCCCTCCACTTT

clone size: .
J gene: TRBJ1-1
D gene: TRBD1
V gene: TRBV9
CDR3 protein: CASSSQGAAPLYTEAFF
CDR3 DNA: TGTGCCAGCAGCTCCCAGGGGGCGGCCCCTCTCTACACTGAAGCTTTCTTT

clone size: .
J gene: TRBJ2-7
D gene: .
V gene: TRBV7-9
CDR3 protein: CASSLASVAFPYEQYF
CDR3 DNA: TGTGCCAGCAGCTTAGCCAGCGTCGCCTTTCCCTACGAGCAGTACTTC

clone size: .
J gene: TRBJ1-6
D gene: TRBD1
V gene: TRBV5-5
CDR3 protein: CASSLGQGVYNSPLHF
CDR3 DNA: TGTGCCAGCAGCTTGGGACAGGGCGTCTATAATTCACCCCTCCACTTT

clone size: once
J gene: TRBJ2-1
D gene: .
V gene: TRBV18
CDR3 protein: CASSLATRGYNEQFF
CDR3 DNA: TGTGCCAGCTCACTGGCAACTCGGGGATACAATGAGCAGTTCTTC

clone size: once
J gene: TRBJ2-5
D gene: TRBD2
V gene: TRBV4-1
CDR3 protein: CASSQGFLGGRGETQYF
CDR3 DNA: TGCGCCAGCAGCCAAGGCTTCTTGGGAGGGAGAGGGGAGACCCAGTACTTC

clone size: .
J gene: TRBJ1-3
D gene: .
V gene: TRBV18
CDR3 protein: CASHSSGNTIYF
CDR3 DNA: TGTGCCAGCCACAGCTCTGGAAACACCATATATTTT

clone size: .
J gene: TRBJ2-7
D gene: .
V gene: TRBV13
CDR3 protein: CASSPFGAYEQYF
CDR3 DNA: TGTGCCAGCAGCCCCTTCGGGGCCTACGAGCAGTACTTC

clone size: .
J gene: TRBJ2-4
D gene: .
V gene: TRBV5-1
CDR3 protein: CASSPSAGFDIQYF
CDR3 DNA: TGCGCCAGCAGCCCTTCTGCTGGGTTTGACATTCAGTACTTC

clone size: .
J gene: TRBJ2-5
D gene: TRBD1
V gene: TRBV2
CDR3 protein: CASSQGQGAFSQETQYF
CDR3 DNA: TGTGCCAGCAGTCAAGGACAGGGGGCGTTTTCTCAAGAGACCCAGTACTTC

clone size: .
J gene: TRBJ2-5
D gene: TRBD2
V gene: TRBV29-1
CDR3 protein: CSVLRLAVYQETQYF
CDR3 DNA: TGCAGCGTTTTAAGACTAGCGGTGTACCAAGAGACCCAGTACTTC

clone size: .
J gene: TRBJ1-2
D gene: TRBD1
V gene: TRBV7-9
CDR3 protein: CASSATGEGYTF
CDR3 DNA: TGTGCCAGCAGCGCGACAGGGGAGGGCTACACCTTC

clone size: .
J gene: TRBJ2-3
D gene: TRBD2
V gene: TRBV5-1
CDR3 protein: CASSLVAGNTDTQYF
CDR3 DNA: TGCGCCAGCAGCTTGGTAGCGGGGAACACAGATACGCAGTATTTT

clone size: .
J gene: TRBJ1-2
D gene: .
V gene: TRBV9
CDR3 protein: CASSPHRELAGGYGYTF
CDR3 DNA: TGTGCCAGCAGCCCCCACAGGGAGCTGGCTGGCGGCTATGGCTACACCTTC

clone size: .
J gene: TRBJ2-3
D gene: .
V gene: TRBV19
CDR3 protein: CATTGTGRLTQYF
CDR3 DNA: TGTGCTACTACCGGGACGGGGAGGTTGACGCAGTATTTT

clone size: .
J gene: TRBJ1-4
D gene: .
V gene: TRBV25-1
CDR3 protein: CASSDPGSGEKLFF
CDR3 DNA: TGTGCCAGCAGTGACCCTGGCAGTGGTGAAAAACTGTTTTTT

clone size: .
J gene: TRBJ1-2
D gene: .
V gene: TRBV7-2
CDR3 protein: CASSWTRGGYTF
CDR3 DNA: TGTGCCAGCAGCTGGACTCGAGGTGGCTACACCTTC

clone size: .
J gene: TRBJ2-3
D gene: .
V gene: TRBV6-5
CDR3 protein: CASSYTGTSTDTQYF
CDR3 DNA: TGTGCCAGCAGTTATACCGGGACTAGCACAGATACGCAGTATTTT

clone size: .
J gene: TRBJ1-2
D gene: .
V gene: TRBV2
CDR3 protein: CAHSEGGGYGYTF
CDR3 DNA: TGTGCCCACAGTGAAGGGGGAGGTTATGGCTACACCTTC

clone size: .
J gene: TRBJ1-4
D gene: .
V gene: TRBV18
CDR3 protein: CASSPLGQRNEKLFF
CDR3 DNA: TGTGCCAGCTCACCACTCGGACAGAGGAATGAAAAACTGTTTTTT

clone size: .
J gene: TRBJ2-7
D gene: TRBD1
V gene: TRBV7-9
CDR3 protein: CASSPHSGTGGHEQYF
CDR3 DNA: TGTGCCAGCAGCCCACATTCCGGGACAGGGGGCCACGAGCAGTACTTC

clone size: .
J gene: TRBJ1-5
D gene: .
V gene: TRBV6-1
CDR3 protein: CASRIGDYSNQPQHF
CDR3 DNA: TGTGCCAGCAGGATAGGCGACTATAGCAATCAGCCCCAGCATTTT

clone size: .
J gene: TRBJ2-7
D gene: .
V gene: TRBV5-1
CDR3 protein: CASSVYRGSYEQYF
CDR3 DNA: TGCGCCAGCAGCGTCTACAGAGGCTCCTACGAGCAGTACTTC

clone size: .
J gene: TRBJ2-7
D gene: .
V gene: TRBV7-2
CDR3 protein: CASSFGPEQYF
CDR3 DNA: TGTGCCAGCAGCTTCGGACCCGAGCAGTACTTC

clone size: .
J gene: TRBJ1-5
D gene: .
V gene: TRBV28
CDR3 protein: CAAGDPSSNQPQHF
CDR3 DNA: TGTGCCGCGGGGGACCCCAGTAGCAATCAGCCCCAGCATTTT

clone size: .
J gene: TRBJ1-5
D gene: .
V gene: TRBV7-2
CDR3 protein: CASSPEVGPQHF
CDR3 DNA: TGTGCCAGCAGCCCCGAGGTGGGGCCCCAGCATTTT